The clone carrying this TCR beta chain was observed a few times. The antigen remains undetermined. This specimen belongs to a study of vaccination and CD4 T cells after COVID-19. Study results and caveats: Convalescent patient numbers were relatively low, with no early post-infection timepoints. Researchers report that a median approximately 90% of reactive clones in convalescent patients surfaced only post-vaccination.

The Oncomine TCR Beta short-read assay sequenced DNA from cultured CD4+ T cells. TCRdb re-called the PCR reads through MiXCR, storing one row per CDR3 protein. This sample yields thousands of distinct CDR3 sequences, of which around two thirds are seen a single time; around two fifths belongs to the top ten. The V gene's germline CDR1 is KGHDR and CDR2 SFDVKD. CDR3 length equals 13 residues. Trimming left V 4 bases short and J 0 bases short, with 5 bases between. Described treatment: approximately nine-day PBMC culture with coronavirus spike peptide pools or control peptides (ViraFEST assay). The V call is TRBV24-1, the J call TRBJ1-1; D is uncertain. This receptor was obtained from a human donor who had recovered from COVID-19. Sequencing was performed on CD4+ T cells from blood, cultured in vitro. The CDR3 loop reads CATSDPLNTEAFF. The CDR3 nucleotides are TGTGCCACCAGTGACCCACTGAACACTGAAGCTTTCTTT.